The rows below give T cell receptor beta chains drawn from one sample of a study of TIL therapy for anti-PD-1-resistant metastatic lung cancer. Only in-frame clones appear in the TCRdb table, and some are missing; sequencing was by immunoSEQ multiplex PCR. This table has about 50,000 clones, over 65% appearing once. The starting material was tumor tissue, obtained at baseline. These TCRs come from a person between 25 and 79 years old with non-small cell lung cancer. The CDR3 runs from the conserved cysteine through the conserved F or W. A D gene is named only where the DNA matches it firmly. Clone size is shown for a subset of rows, as once, few, many or a class of expanded clone.

CASSMRGPDSNQPQHF | TGTGCCAGTAGTATGAGGGGGCCCGATAGCAATCAGCCCCAGCATTTT | TRBV19 | TRBD1 | NA | TRBJ1-5
CASRASGSSREQFF | TGTGCCAGCAGGGCTAGCGGGAGTAGTAGGGAGCAGTTCTTC | TRBV28 | TRBD2 | NA | TRBJ2-1
CASSLIRGGQFF | TGTGCCAGCAGCTTAATTCGCGGGGGGCAGTTCTTC | TRBV7-2 | TRBD2 | NA | TRBJ2-1
CAISESKGRGTNEKLFF | TGTGCCATCAGTGAGTCGAAGGGAAGAGGCACTAATGAAAAACTGTTTTTT | TRBV10-3 | NA | once | TRBJ1-4
CASSTPQHF | TGTGCCAGCTCTACGCCCCAGCATTTT | TRBV6-1 | NA | few | TRBJ1-5
CASSQWGRGGPQHF | TGTGCCAGCAGCCAATGGGGCAGGGGAGGGCCCCAGCATTTT | TRBV16 | NA | NA | TRBJ1-5
CASSLISGGANVLTF | TGTGCCAGCAGTTTAATCTCGGGGGGGGCCAACGTCCTGACTTTC | TRBV27 | NA | NA | TRBJ2-6
CATKGTGTDTQYF | TGTGCCACCAAAGGGACAGGCACAGATACGCAGTATTTT | TRBV6-6 | TRBD1 | NA | TRBJ2-3
CAWSAPYEQYF | TGTGCCTGGAGTGCGCCCTACGAGCAGTACTTC | TRBV30 | NA | NA | TRBJ2-7
CASSTGLVGNEQFF | TGCGCCAGCAGTACGGGACTCGTAGGCAATGAGCAGTTCTTC | TRBV10-1 | NA | NA | TRBJ2-1
CASSLGQRQETQYF | TGCGCCAGCAGCTTGGGACAGCGACAAGAGACCCAGTACTTC | TRBV5-1 | NA | few | TRBJ2-5
CASSLEQVISYTF | TGTGCCAGCAGCTTGGAACAGGTGATCAGCTACACCTTC | TRBV5-6 | NA | NA | TRBJ1-2
CAWTLTGRNEKLFF | TGTGCCTGGACCCTGACAGGCCGTAATGAAAAACTGTTTTTT | TRBV30 | NA | NA | TRBJ1-4
CASSLDRGRETQYF | TGTGCCAGCAGCTTAGACAGGGGGCGTGAGACCCAGTACTTC | TRBV7-8 | TRBD1 | few | TRBJ2-5
CAIRSGAGNEKLFF | TGTGCCATCAGATCAGGGGCGGGAAATGAAAAACTGTTTTTT | TRBV10-3 | NA | NA | TRBJ1-4
CASSPARTEAFF | TGTGCCAGTAGTCCGGCCCGGACTGAAGCTTTCTTT | TRBV19 | NA | NA | TRBJ1-1
CASKNRALAKNIQYF | TGTGCCAGCAAAAACAGGGCTCTAGCCAAAAACATTCAGTACTTC | TRBV6-5 | NA | NA | TRBJ2-4
CASSVGTVMNTEAFF | TGTGCCAGCAGCGTCGGGACAGTCATGAACACTGAAGCTTTCTTT | TRBV5-4 | TRBD1 | few | TRBJ1-1
CASSYRLGQLYGYTF | TGTGCCAGCAGTTACCGTCTTGGGCAGCTCTATGGCTACACCTTC | TRBV6-5 | NA | NA | TRBJ1-2
CASGLVITNEQFF | TGTGCTAGTGGTTTGGTTATAACGAATGAGCAGTTCTTC | TRBV12-5 | NA | few | TRBJ2-1
CATPIRTGGFEQFF | TGTGCCACCCCTATCCGGACAGGGGGCTTTGAGCAGTTCTTC | TRBV2 | TRBD1 | NA | TRBJ2-1
CASSVVSSGRQNEQFF | TGTGCCAGCAGCGTAGTTTCTAGCGGGAGGCAAAATGAGCAGTTCTTC | TRBV9 | TRBD2 | NA | TRBJ2-1
CASSEARGGASYEQYF | TGTGCCAGCAGTGAGGCCCGAGGGGGCGCGTCCTACGAGCAGTACTTC | TRBV6-1 | TRBD1 | NA | TRBJ2-7
CASSSWGLEPQHF | TGTGCCAGCAGTTCTTGGGGTTTGGAGCCCCAGCATTTT | TRBV6-5 | NA | NA | TRBJ1-5
CASSLTDQMGKLFF | TGTGCCAGCAGTTTGACGGACCAAATGGGAAAACTGTTTTTT | TRBV6-5 | NA | few | TRBJ1-4
CASSYGVMNTEAFF | TGTGCCAGCAGTTACGGGGTTATGAACACTGAAGCTTTCTTT | TRBV6-6 | NA | few | TRBJ1-1
CASSLGFSSYNEQFF | TGTGCCAGCAGCTTAGGGTTCAGCTCCTACAATGAGCAGTTCTTC | TRBV11-2 | NA | NA | TRBJ2-1
CASSSRPGTGIFGTEAFF | TGTGCCAGCAGCTCCCGTCCCGGGACAGGGATATTTGGGACTGAAGCTTTCTTT | TRBV7-9 | TRBD1 | NA | TRBJ1-1